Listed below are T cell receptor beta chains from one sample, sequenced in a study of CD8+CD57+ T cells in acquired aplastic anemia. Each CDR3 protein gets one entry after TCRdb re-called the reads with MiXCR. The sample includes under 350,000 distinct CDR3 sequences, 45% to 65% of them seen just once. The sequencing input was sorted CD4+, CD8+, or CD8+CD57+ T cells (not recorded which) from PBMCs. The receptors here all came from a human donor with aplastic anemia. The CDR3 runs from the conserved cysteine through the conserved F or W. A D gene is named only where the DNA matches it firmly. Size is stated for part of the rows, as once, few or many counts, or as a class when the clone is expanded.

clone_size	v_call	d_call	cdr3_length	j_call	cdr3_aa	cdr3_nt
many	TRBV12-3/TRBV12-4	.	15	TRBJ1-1	CASSPRQAGMPQAFF	TGTGCCAGCAGTCCCCGACAGGCCGGCATGCCACAAGCTTTCTTT
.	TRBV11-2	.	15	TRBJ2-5	CASSLRKGGEETQYF	TGTGCCAGCAGCTTACGCAAGGGGGGGGAAGAGACCCAGTACTTC
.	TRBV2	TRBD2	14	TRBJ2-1	CASSEGIAGGQQFF	TGTGCCAGCAGTGAAGGGATAGCGGGGGGCCAGCAGTTCTTC
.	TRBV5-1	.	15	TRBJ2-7	CASSPRGAYSYEQYF	TGCGCCAGCAGCCCCCGCGGAGCGTACTCCTACGAGCAGTACTTC
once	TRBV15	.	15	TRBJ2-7	CATSRGGDLAYEQYF	TGTGCCACCAGCAGAGGAGGGGATTTAGCCTACGAGCAGTACTTC
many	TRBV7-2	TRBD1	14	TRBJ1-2	CASSSPGTGARYTF	TGTGCCAGCAGCTCACCCGGGACAGGGGCCCGTTACACCTTC
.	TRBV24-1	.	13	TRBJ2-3	CATSRDGTDTQYF	TGTGCCACCAGTCGGGACGGCACAGATACGCAGTATTTT
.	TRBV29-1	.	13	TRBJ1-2	CSVQTGTRYGYTF	TGCAGCGTGCAAACCGGGACACGCTATGGCTACACCTTC
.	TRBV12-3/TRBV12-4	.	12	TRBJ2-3	CASTGRTDTQYF	TGTGCCAGCACAGGCCGCACAGATACGCAGTATTTT
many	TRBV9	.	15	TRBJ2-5	CASSVAGEGGETQYF	TGTGCCAGCAGCGTAGCGGGAGAAGGGGGAGAGACCCAGTACTTC
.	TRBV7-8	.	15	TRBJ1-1	CASSGALSLNTEAFF	TGTGCCAGCAGCGGGGCACTAAGCTTAAACACTGAAGCTTTCTTT
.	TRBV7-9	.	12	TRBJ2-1	CASRAGLNEQFF	TGTGCCAGCAGGGCGGGACTCAATGAGCAGTTCTTC
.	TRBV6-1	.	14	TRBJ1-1	CASSELGTDTEAFF	TGTGCCAGCAGTGAATTGGGCACCGACACTGAAGCTTTCTTT
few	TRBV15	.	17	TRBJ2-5	CATSRDAEDLGWETQYF	TGTGCCACCAGCAGAGATGCGGAGGACCTGGGATGGGAGACCCAGTACTTC
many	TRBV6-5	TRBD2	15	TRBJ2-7	CASSYAGTSGYEQYF	TGTGCCAGCAGTTACGCCGGGACTAGCGGTTACGAGCAGTACTTC
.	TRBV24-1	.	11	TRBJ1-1	CATKMNTEAFF	TGTGCCACCAAAATGAACACTGAAGCTTTCTTT
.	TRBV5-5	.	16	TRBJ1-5	CASSLGTGLFGQPQHF	TGCGCCAGCAGCTTGGGTACAGGGTTATTCGGTCAGCCCCAGCATTTT
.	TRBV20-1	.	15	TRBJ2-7	CSASGSGTHSYEQYF	TGCAGTGCCTCAGGGTCCGGGACTCACTCCTACGAGCAGTACTTC
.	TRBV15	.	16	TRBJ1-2	CATSRDEGAPFGGYTF	TGTGCCACCAGCAGAGATGAAGGGGCGCCCTTTGGTGGCTACACCTTC
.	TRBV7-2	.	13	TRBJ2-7	CATRSSLGHEQYF	TGTGCCACCAGATCCAGTCTAGGCCACGAGCAGTACTTC
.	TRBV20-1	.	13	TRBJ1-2	CSAIVQGGYGYTF	TGCAGTGCCATCGTCCAGGGTGGCTATGGCTACACCTTC
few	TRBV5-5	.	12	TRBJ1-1	CASSSITSEAFF	TGTGCCAGCAGCTCCATTACTAGTGAAGCTTTCTTT
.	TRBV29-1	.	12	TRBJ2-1	CSVASSDNEQFF	TGCAGCGTTGCCAGTTCAGACAATGAGCAGTTCTTC
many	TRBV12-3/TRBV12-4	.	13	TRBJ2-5	CASSGQIEETQYF	TGTGCCAGCAGTGGGCAGATTGAAGAGACCCAGTACTTC
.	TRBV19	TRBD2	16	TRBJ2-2	CASSISGGPYAGELFF	TGTGCCAGTAGTATATCGGGGGGGCCTTATGCCGGGGAGCTGTTTTTT
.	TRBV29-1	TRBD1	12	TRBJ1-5	CSVEQGAETQHF	TGCAGCGTTGAACAGGGGGCAGAGACCCAGCATTTT
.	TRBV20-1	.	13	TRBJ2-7	CSARQATTYEQYF	TGCAGTGCGAGACAGGCCACAACCTACGAGCAGTACTTC
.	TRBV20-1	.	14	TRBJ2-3	CSARDVLGGNTQYF	TGCAGTGCCCGGGACGTCCTTGGAGGGAATACGCAGTATTTT
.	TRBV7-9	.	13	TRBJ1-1	CASSPHGHTEAFF	TGTGCCAGCAGCCCCCACGGACACACTGAAGCTTTCTTT
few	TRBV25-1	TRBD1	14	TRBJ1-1	CASSKDRANTEAFF	TGTGCCAGCAGTAAGGACAGGGCGAACACTGAAGCTTTCTTT
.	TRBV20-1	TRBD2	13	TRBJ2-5	CSAPTSGGKTQYF	TGCAGTGCGCCGACTAGCGGGGGAAAGACCCAGTACTTC
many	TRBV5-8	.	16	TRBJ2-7	CASSPGAGDHSYEQYF	TGTGCCAGCAGCCCGGGGGCAGGGGACCACTCCTACGAGCAGTACTTC
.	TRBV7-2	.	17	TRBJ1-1	CASSLAGVGRSHTEAFF	TGTGCCAGCAGCTTAGCGGGGGTTGGGAGGTCCCACACTGAAGCTTTCTTT
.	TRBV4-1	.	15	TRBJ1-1	CASSPGPGQNTEAFF	TGCGCCAGCAGCCCCGGACCGGGACAGAACACTGAAGCTTTCTTT
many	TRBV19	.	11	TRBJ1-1	CASKVNTEAFF	TGTGCCAGTAAGGTGAACACTGAAGCTTTCTTT
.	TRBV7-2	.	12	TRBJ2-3	CASSGAGDTQYF	TGTGCCAGCAGCGGTGCCGGGGATACGCAGTATTTT
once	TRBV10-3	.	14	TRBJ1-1	CAIRETGGVTEAFF	TGTGCCATCAGAGAAACAGGCGGGGTGACTGAAGCTTTCTTT
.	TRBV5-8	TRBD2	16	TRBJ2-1	CASSLGTSGGDNEQFF	TGTGCCAGCAGCCTCGGGACTAGCGGGGGGGACAATGAGCAGTTCTTC
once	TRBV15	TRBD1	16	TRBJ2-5	CATSRDRDRVAETQYF	TGTGCCACCAGCAGAGATAGGGACAGGGTTGCCGAGACCCAGTACTTC
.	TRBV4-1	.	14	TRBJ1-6	CASSQFDSNSPLHF	TGCGCCAGCAGCCAGTTTGACTCTAATTCACCCCTCCACTTT
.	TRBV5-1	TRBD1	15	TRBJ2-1	CASSVGEGAMNEQFF	TGTGCCAGCAGCGTAGGAGAGGGGGCGATGAATGAGCAGTTCTTC
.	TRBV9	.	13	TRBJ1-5	CASSVRGNQPQHF	TGTGCCAGCAGCGTGCGGGGCAATCAGCCCCAGCATTTT
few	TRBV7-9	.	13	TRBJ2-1	CASSLPGTDEQFF	TGTGCCAGCAGCTTACCAGGGACCGATGAGCAGTTCTTC
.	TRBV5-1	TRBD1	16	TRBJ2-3	CASSYGDRTRTDTQYF	TGCGCCAGCAGCTACGGGGACAGGACTCGCACAGATACGCAGTATTTT
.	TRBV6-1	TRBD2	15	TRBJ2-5	CASSEGLAGGETQYF	TGTGCCAGCAGTGAAGGACTAGCGGGAGGAGAGACCCAGTACTTC
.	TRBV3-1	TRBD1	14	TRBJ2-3	CASSRTGAADTQYF	TGTGCCAGCAGTCGCACAGGGGCCGCTGATACGCAGTATTTT